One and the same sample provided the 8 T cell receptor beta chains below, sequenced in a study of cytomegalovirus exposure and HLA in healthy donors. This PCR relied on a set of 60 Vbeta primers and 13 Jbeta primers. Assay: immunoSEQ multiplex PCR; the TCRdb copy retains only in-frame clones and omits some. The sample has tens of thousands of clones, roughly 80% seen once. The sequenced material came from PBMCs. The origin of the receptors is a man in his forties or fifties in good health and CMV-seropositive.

In DNA, the CDR3 is TGTGCCAGTAGTATAGGAGACACTGGCAATCAGCCCCAGCATTTT. Amino acids: CASSIGDTGNQPQHF. The V call is TRBV19, the J call TRBJ1-5, with D hard to call. V was shortened by 1 base and J by 2 bases, with 9 bases between the two germline ends. CDR1 LNHDA and CDR2 SQIVND come from the germline V gene (reference sequence). The CDR3 covers 15 residues.

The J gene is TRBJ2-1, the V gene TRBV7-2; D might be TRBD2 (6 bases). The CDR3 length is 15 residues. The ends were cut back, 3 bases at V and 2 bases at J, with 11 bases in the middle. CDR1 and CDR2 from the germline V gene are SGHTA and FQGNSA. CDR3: CASSFNGSPYNEQFF. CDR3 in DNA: TGTGCCAGCAGCTTCAACGGGAGTCCCTACAATGAGCAGTTCTTC.

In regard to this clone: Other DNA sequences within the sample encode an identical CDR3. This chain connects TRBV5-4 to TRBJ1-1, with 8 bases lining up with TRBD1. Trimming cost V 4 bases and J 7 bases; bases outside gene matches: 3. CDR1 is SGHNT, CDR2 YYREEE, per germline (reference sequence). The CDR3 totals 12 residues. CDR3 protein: CASSLGTGEAFF. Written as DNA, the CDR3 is TGTGCCAGCAGCCTAGGGACAGGTGAAGCTTTCTTT.

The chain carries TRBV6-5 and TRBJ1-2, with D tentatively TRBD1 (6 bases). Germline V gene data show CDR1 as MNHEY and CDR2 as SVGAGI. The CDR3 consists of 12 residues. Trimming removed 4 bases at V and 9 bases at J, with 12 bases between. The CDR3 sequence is CASSLDSRSYTF. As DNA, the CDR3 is TGTGCCAGCAGTTTGGACAGCCGGAGCTACACCTTC.

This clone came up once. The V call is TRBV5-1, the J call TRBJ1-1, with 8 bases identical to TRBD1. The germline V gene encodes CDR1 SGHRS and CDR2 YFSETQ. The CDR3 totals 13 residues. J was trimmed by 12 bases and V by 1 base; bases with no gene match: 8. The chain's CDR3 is CASSLFIGQGTFF. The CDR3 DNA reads TGCGCCAGCAGCTTGTTCATCGGACAGGGTACTTTCTTT.

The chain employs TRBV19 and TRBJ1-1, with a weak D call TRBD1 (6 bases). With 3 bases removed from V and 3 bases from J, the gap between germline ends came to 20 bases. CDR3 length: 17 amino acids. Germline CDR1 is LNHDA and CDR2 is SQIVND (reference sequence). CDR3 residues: CASSIRGGVGVYTEAFF. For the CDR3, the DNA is TGTGCCAGTAGTATTAGGGGGGGCGTGGGGGTGTACACTGAAGCTTTCTTT.

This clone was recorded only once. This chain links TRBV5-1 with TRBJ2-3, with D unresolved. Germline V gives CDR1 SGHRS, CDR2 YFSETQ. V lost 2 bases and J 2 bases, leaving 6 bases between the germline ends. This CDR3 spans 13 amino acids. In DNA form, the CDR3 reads TGCGCCAGCAGCTTTACTCCCACAGATACGCAGTATTTT. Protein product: CASSFTPTDTQYF. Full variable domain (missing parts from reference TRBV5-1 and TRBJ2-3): KAGVTQTPRYLIKTRGQQVTLSCSPISGHRSVSWYQQTPGQGLQFLFEYFSETQRNKGNFPGRFSGRQFSNSRSEMNVSTLELGDSALYLCASSFTPTDTQYFGPGTRLTVL.

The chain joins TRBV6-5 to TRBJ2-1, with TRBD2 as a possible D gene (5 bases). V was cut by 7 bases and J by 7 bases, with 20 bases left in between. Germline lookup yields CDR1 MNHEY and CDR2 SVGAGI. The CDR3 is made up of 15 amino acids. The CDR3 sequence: CASTEPGELGNEQFF. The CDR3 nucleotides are TGTGCCAGCACCGAACCTGGGGAGCTAGGGAATGAGCAGTTCTTC.